This T cell receptor (beta chain) derives from a study of beta chain features in type 1 diabetes. Study-wide points: Any HLA-type effect on TCRB rearrangement remained unresolved here. cDNA sequencing could over-represent cells with high TCR expression. PCR may have favored shorter templates equally in patients and controls. Significant though moderate, a shortening of TCRB CDR3s appeared in all four CD4+ subsets of Type 1 diabetes patients.

cDNA synthesis used the whole RNA isolate, giving expressed TCRB sequences. Measured with immunoSEQ multiplex PCR; TCRdb has only the in-frame clones, and not every one. The sample records about 290,000 clones, around 7.8% being singletons. Trimming stripped 4 bases from V and 5 bases from J, with 12 bases between. Germline-derived CDR1 and CDR2 are SGDLS and YYNGEE. The CDR3 is 14 residues long. This clone showed up just a few times. Its antigen is not identified. V is TRBV9 and J is TRBJ1-4; TRBD1 might be the D (6 bases). Source material: central memory CD4+ T cells from blood. The receptor's source is a woman aged 18-35 years in good health. CDR3 DNA sequence: TGTGCCAGCAGCACGGACAGTCTAAATGAAAAACTGTTTTTT. Translation gives CASSTDSLNEKLFF.